The rows below give T cell receptor beta chains drawn from one sample of a study of T cell repertoires in cytomegalovirus infection. TCRdb re-called the reads with MiXCR, one entry per CDR3 protein. This repertoire shows about 300,000 distinct CDR3 sequences, 8% to 10% found once; its top ten account for more than 2.5%. The specimen sequenced was PBMCs. These receptors were collected from a human donor in good health (CMV status not recorded). Some clones in this sample may be carry-over from other donors' samples. The CDR3 runs from the conserved cysteine through the conserved F or W. D genes are given only for firm matches. Only some rows state a clone size, as once, few, many or a class for expanded clones.

CDR3	DNA	J	V	size	D
CASSRPYPGQPEETQYF	TGTGCCAGCAGCCGACCCTATCCGGGACAGCCAGAAGAGACCCAGTACTTC	TRBJ2-5	TRBV7-9	NA	TRBD1
CASSLALDRKITPLHF	TGTGCCAGCAGCTTGGCCCTTGACAGGAAGATTACACCCCTCCACTTT	TRBJ1-6	TRBV5-6	NA	NA
CASSRSRGTEAFF	TGTGCCAGCAGCCGGTCCCGGGGGACTGAAGCTTTCTTT	TRBJ1-1	TRBV6-2/TRBV6-3	many	NA
CASSRSGLSNQPQHF	TGTGCCAGCAGTAGGTCGGGCCTTAGCAATCAGCCCCAGCATTTT	TRBJ1-5	TRBV12-3/TRBV12-4	many	NA
CASSIAGGPTEAFF	TGTGCCAGTAGTATCGCCGGAGGGCCCACTGAAGCTTTCTTT	TRBJ1-1	TRBV19	NA	NA
CASSDSPILGEQYF	TGTGCCAGCAGCGATTCCCCCATTTTGGGCGAGCAGTACTTC	TRBJ2-7	TRBV5-5	many	NA
CASSSPRGRWEKLFF	TGTGCCAGCAGCTCCCCCCGAGGGAGGTGGGAAAAACTGTTTTTT	TRBJ1-4	TRBV11-3	many	NA
CASRVKTGGSPLHF	TGTGCCAGCAGGGTAAAAACCGGGGGGTCACCCCTCCACTTT	TRBJ1-6	TRBV2	NA	NA
CASSLEGVFKKLFF	TGTGCCAGCAGTTTAGAGGGGGTGTTTAAAAAACTGTTTTTT	TRBJ1-4	TRBV12-3/TRBV12-4	many	NA
CASGTDLNTEAFF	TGTGCCAGCGGTACAGACTTGAACACTGAAGCTTTCTTT	TRBJ1-1	TRBV9	few	NA
CASSRAGADTQYF	TGTGCCAGCAGCCGCGCGGGGGCAGATACGCAGTATTTT	TRBJ2-3	TRBV5-6	many	TRBD2
CASSLELGGRETQYF	TGTGCCAGCAGCTTAGAGCTGGGGGGCCGAGAGACCCAGTACTTC	TRBJ2-5	TRBV7-2	many	NA
CASSQPWTGAEAFF	TGCGCCAGCAGCCAACCGTGGACAGGGGCTGAAGCTTTCTTT	TRBJ1-1	TRBV4-1	many	TRBD1
CASFGQGSTGELFF	TGTGCCAGCTTCGGACAGGGGAGCACCGGGGAGCTGTTTTTT	TRBJ2-2	TRBV2	many	TRBD1
CASLPGGSSYNEQFF	TGTGCCAGTCTACCCGGGGGGAGCTCCTACAATGAGCAGTTCTTC	TRBJ2-1	TRBV6-2/TRBV6-3	many	TRBD2
CASSPINDRVGGQPQHF	TGTGCCAGCAGCCCCATCAATGACAGGGTAGGGGGTCAGCCCCAGCATTTT	TRBJ1-5	TRBV28	many	TRBD1
CAIGSEGRDTQYF	TGTGCCATCGGGAGTGAGGGGAGAGATACGCAGTATTTT	TRBJ2-3	TRBV10-3	many	NA
CSATPGSPREDTQYF	TGCAGTGCGACCCCGGGTTCTCCCAGGGAGGATACGCAGTATTTT	TRBJ2-3	TRBV20-1	many	NA
CASRPGLVNTGELFF	TGTGCCAGCAGGCCCGGACTAGTTAACACCGGGGAGCTGTTTTTT	TRBJ2-2	TRBV7-2	many	TRBD2
CASSGGTSGHNEQFF	TGTGCCAGCAGTGGGGGGACTAGCGGACACAATGAGCAGTTCTTC	TRBJ2-1	TRBV6-1	many	TRBD2
CASSTPGHNTGELFF	TGTGCCAGCAGCACCCCGGGACACAACACCGGGGAGCTGTTTTTT	TRBJ2-2	TRBV7-8	many	NA
CASSLALGRGETQYF	TGTGCCAGCAGCTTAGCTCTCGGCAGGGGAGAGACCCAGTACTTC	TRBJ2-5	TRBV7-2	many	NA
CASSLEGTRNTEAFF	TGTGCCAGCAGCTTAGAAGGGACCCGGAACACTGAAGCTTTCTTT	TRBJ1-1	TRBV7-2	many	NA
CSAVGPAGPQETQYF	TGCAGTGCCGTTGGGCCGGCGGGGCCCCAAGAGACCCAGTACTTC	TRBJ2-5	TRBV20-1	NA	NA
CASSYGGGGYNEQFF	TGTGCCAGCAGTTATGGCGGGGGGGGGTACAATGAGCAGTTCTTC	TRBJ2-1	TRBV6-2/TRBV6-3	many	TRBD2
CASSPPRRVNTEAFF	TGTGCCAGCAGTCCACCCCGACGGGTGAACACTGAAGCTTTCTTT	TRBJ1-1	TRBV28	many	NA
CASSLSPIPGQDATNEKLFF	TGTGCCAGCAGTTTATCGCCAATTCCGGGACAAGATGCAACTAATGAAAAACTGTTTTTT	TRBJ1-4	TRBV28	many	NA
CASSLNKKETQYF	TGTGCCAGCAGCTTAAACAAAAAAGAGACCCAGTACTTC	TRBJ2-5	TRBV7-2	many	NA
CASSLVLAASYSTDTQYF	TGTGCCAGCAGTTTAGTCCTAGCGGCTTCTTACAGCACAGATACGCAGTATTTT	TRBJ2-3	TRBV28	many	TRBD2
CSATDRTVSHEQFF	TGCAGTGCTACAGATCGGACAGTTAGTCATGAGCAGTTCTTC	TRBJ2-1	TRBV20-1	many	NA
CSARVRDRYTF	TGCAGTGCTAGAGTCCGGGACCGCTACACCTTC	TRBJ1-2	TRBV20-1	many	NA
CASSSGTSASPLHF	TGTGCCAGCAGTTCCGGGACAAGTGCTTCACCCCTCCACTTT	TRBJ1-6	TRBV6-2/TRBV6-3	many	NA
CATQGLAGAYRSEQFF	TGTGCCACTCAAGGACTAGCGGGGGCCTATCGTAGTGAGCAGTTCTTC	TRBJ2-1	TRBV19	many	TRBD2
CASSIRGQETQYF	TGTGCCAGTAGTATACGGGGCCAAGAGACCCAGTACTTC	TRBJ2-5	TRBV19	many	NA
CSVLGQGLMSSYNEQFF	TGCAGTGTCTTGGGCCAAGGCCTAATGAGCTCCTACAATGAGCAGTTCTTC	TRBJ2-1	TRBV20-1	NA	NA
CSARDSQGRGTEAFF	TGCAGTGCTAGAGACTCACAGGGGCGCGGGACTGAAGCTTTCTTT	TRBJ1-1	TRBV20-1	NA	TRBD1